This note documents a single TCR beta chain sequence. Its antigen remains unidentified. Approximately 10 milliliters of peripheral blood were drawn from each donor into EDTA-treated tubes. The CDR3 consists of 15 residues. CDR1 and CDR2 from the germline V gene are MNHEY and SVGAGI. V gave up 5 bases and J gave up 11 bases; unmatched junction bases: 15. With a J-beta primer mix and a sample-barcoded 5' primer, a second PCR ran about 6 to 11 cycles. Via MiXCR, TCRdb re-called the 5' RACE reads, giving one row per CDR3 protein. The data show 750,000 to 950,000 distinct CDR3 sequences, 53% seen once. The sample is drawn from a study of blood T cells in healthy people across ages. General observations from the study: Fewer expanded clones and more diversity marked long-lived versus aged donors. No one knew whether donors had CMV, which possibly confounded expanded clonotype changes. A roughly linear fall in TCR beta diversity per million T cells was seen with increasing age.

Sequenced sample: blood. The sequence was obtained from an elderly man in good health. The genes are TRBV6-5 and TRBJ2-5, with TRBD1 matching 9 bases. The CDR3 DNA follows: TGTGCCAGCAGTACCCATGGGACAGGGTTCTACGGGCAGTACTTC. Translating gives CASSTHGTGFYGQYF.